This T cell receptor beta chain came from a study of shared clonotypes between healthy human individuals. The V gene's germline CDR1 is MNHNS and CDR2 SASEGT. CDR3 length: 13 amino acids. V lost 3 bases and J lost 5, with 11 bases in between. Memory CD4+ cells were the fraction left after CD45RA+ naive selection. TCRdb's copy holds only in-frame clones and misses some; the assay was immunoSEQ multiplex PCR. The repertoire includes fewer than 1.8 million clones, approximately 98.5% of them detected once, and about 0.35% sits in the top ten. This chain uses TRBV6-1 with TRBJ2-7; possibly TRBD1 for D (5 bases). The specimen was naive CD4+ T cells sorted from blood. Sample subset: CD45RA+ positively selected. The clonotype comes from a man between 25 and 39 years old in good health. The CDR3 protein is CASSEVDTDEQYF. The CDR3 DNA is TGTGCCAGCAGTGAGGTGGACACCGACGAGCAGTACTTC.